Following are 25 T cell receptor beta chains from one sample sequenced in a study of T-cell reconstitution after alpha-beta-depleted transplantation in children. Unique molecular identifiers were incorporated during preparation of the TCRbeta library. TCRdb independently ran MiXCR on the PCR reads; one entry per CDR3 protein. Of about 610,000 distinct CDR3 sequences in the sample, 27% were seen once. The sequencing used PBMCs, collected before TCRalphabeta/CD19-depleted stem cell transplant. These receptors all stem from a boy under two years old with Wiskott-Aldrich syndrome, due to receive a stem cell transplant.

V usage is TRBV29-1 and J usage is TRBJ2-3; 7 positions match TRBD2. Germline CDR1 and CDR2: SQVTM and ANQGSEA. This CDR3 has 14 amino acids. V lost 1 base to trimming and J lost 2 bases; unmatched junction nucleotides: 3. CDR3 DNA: TGCAGCGTTGAAGCTAGCGGTAACACAGATACGCAGTATTTT. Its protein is CSVEASGNTDTQYF.

CDR3 in amino acids: CASSSQGDSGELFF. The DNA for the CDR3 is TGCGCCAGCAGCTCCCAGGGGGACTCCGGGGAGCTGTTTTTT. The chain combines TRBV5-1 with TRBJ2-2; possible D gene TRBD1, 7 bases. V was cut by 3 bases and J by 6 bases, with 12 bases left in between. Germline assignment: CDR1 SGHRS and CDR2 YFSETQ. This CDR3 is built from 14 residues.

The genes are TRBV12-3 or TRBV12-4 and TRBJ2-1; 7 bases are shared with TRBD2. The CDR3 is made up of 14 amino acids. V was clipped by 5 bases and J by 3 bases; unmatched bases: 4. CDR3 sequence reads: CASSPGEGYNEQFF. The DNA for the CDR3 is TGTGCCAGCAGTCCGGGGGAGGGCTACAATGAGCAGTTCTTC.

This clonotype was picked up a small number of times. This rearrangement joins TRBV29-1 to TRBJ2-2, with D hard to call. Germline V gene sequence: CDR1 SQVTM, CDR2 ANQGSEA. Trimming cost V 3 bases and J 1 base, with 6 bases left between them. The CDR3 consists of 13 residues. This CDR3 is CSVEVRNTGELFF. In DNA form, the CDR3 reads TGCAGCGTTGAGGTGCGGAACACCGGGGAGCTGTTTTTT.

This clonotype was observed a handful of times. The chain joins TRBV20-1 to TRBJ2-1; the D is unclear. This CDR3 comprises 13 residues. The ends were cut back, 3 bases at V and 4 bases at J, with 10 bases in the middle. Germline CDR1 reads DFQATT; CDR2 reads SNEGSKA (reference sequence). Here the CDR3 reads CSARLDSYNEQFF. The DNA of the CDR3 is TGCAGTGCTAGGCTGGATAGTTACAATGAGCAGTTCTTC.

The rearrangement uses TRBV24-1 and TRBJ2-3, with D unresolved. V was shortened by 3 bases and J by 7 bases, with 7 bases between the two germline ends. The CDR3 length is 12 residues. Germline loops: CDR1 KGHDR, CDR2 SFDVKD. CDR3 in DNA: TGTGCCACCAGTGATATTGGAAATACGCAGTATTTT. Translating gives CATSDIGNTQYF.

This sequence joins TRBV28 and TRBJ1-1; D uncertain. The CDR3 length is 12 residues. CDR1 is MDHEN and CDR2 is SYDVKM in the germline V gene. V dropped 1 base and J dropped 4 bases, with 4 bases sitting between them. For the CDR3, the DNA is TGTGCCAGCAGTTTATCCCCCACTGAAGCTTTCTTT. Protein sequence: CASSLSPTEAFF.

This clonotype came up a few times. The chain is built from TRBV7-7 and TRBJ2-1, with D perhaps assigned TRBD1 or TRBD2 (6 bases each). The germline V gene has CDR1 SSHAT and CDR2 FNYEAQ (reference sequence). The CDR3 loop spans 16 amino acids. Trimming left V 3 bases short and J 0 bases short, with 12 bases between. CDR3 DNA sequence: TGTGCCAGCAGCTTCTGGGGGGCTAGCTCCTACAATGAGCAGTTCTTC. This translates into CASSFWGASSYNEQFF.

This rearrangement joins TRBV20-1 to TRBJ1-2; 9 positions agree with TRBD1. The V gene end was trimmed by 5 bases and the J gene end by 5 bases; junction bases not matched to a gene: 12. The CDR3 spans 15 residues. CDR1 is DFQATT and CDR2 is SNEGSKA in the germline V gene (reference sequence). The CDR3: CSAPRDRALGYGYTF. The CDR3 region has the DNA TGCAGTGCTCCGCGGGACAGGGCCTTGGGGTATGGCTACACCTTC.

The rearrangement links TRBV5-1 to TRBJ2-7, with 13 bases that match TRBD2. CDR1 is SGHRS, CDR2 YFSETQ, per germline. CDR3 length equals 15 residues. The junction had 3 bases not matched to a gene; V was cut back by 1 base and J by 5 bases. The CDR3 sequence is CASSLRTSGSHEQYF. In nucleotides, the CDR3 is TGCGCCAGCAGCTTGCGGACTAGCGGGAGCCACGAGCAGTACTTC.

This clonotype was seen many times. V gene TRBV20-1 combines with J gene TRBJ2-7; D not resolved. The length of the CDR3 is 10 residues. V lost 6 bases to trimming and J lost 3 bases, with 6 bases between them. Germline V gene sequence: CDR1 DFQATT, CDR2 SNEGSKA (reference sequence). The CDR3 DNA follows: TGCAGTGCCCTCTTCTACGAGCAGTACTTC. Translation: CSALFYEQYF.

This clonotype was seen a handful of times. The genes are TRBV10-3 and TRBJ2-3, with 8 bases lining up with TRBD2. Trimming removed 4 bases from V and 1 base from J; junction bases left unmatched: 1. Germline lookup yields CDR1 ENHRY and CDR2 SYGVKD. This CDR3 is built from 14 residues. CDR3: CAISVAGRTDTQYF. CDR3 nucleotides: TGTGCCATCAGTGTAGCGGGGCGCACAGATACGCAGTATTTT.

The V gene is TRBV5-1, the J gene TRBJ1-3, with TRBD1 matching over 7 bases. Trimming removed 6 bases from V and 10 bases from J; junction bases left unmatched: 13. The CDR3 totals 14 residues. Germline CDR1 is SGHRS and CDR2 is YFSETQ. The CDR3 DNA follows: TGCGCCAGCAAGCCCACGATAGGGGGCGAGACCATATATTTT. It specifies CASKPTIGGETIYF.

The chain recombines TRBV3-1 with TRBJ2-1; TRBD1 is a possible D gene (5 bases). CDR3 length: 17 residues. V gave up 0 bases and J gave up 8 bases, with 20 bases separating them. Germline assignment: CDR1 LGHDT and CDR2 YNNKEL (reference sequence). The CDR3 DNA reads TGTGCCAGCAGCCAAGATAGGCGTACATTTAGGGGATATGAGCAGTTCTTC. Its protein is CASSQDRRTFRGYEQFF.

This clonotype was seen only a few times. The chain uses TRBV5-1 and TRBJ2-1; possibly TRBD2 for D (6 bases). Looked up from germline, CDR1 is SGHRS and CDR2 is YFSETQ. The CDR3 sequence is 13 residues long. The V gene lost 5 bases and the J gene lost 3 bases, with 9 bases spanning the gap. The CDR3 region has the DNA TGCGCCAGCAGGCGGACTATCTACAATGAGCAGTTCTTC. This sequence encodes CASRRTIYNEQFF.

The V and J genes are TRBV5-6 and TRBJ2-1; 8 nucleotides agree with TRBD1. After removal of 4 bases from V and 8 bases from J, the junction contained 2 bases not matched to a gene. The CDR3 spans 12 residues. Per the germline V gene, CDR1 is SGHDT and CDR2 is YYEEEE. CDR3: CASSMTGDEQFF. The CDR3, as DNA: TGTGCCAGCAGCATGACAGGGGATGAGCAGTTCTTC.

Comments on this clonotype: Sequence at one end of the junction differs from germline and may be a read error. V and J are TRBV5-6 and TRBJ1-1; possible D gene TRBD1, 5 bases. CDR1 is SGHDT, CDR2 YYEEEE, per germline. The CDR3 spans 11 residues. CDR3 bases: TGTGCCAGCAGCGGACCCTGGGGGAAATGCTTT. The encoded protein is CASSGPWGKCF.

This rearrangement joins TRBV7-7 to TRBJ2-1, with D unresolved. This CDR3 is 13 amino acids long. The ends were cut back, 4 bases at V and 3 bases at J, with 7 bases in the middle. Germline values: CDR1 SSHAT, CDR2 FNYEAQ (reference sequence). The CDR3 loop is CASSSRHYNEQFF. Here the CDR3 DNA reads TGTGCCAGCAGCTCGAGACACTACAATGAGCAGTTCTTC.

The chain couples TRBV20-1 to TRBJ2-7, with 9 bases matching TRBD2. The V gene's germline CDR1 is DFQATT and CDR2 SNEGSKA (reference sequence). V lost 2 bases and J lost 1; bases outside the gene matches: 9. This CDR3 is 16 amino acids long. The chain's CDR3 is CSARSLTGLASYEQYF. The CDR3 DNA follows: TGCAGTGCTAGATCTCTTACGGGACTAGCTTCCTACGAGCAGTACTTC.

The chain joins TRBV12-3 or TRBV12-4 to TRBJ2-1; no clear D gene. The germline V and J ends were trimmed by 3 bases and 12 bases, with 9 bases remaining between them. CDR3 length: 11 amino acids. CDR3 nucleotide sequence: TGTGCCAGCAGTTTTGTTCGGGCGCAGTTCTTC. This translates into CASSFVRAQFF.

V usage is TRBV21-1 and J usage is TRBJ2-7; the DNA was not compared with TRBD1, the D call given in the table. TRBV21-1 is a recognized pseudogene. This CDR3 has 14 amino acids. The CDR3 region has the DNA TGTGCCAGCCCTAATAGGGGGCAGGCCTACGAGCAGTACTTC. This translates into CASPNRGQAYEQYF.

The CDR3 DNA is TGTGCCACCAGCAGAGTCGACAGGGGGAGGAAGAACACTGAAGCTTTCTTT. Its protein is CATSRVDRGRKNTEAFF. This chain joins TRBV15 and TRBJ1-1; 9 nucleotides match TRBD1. Germline CDR1 reads LNHNV; CDR2 reads YYDKDF (reference sequence). V shed 1 base, J shed 1 base, and the junction held 7 bases outside the gene matches. The CDR3 has 17 residues.

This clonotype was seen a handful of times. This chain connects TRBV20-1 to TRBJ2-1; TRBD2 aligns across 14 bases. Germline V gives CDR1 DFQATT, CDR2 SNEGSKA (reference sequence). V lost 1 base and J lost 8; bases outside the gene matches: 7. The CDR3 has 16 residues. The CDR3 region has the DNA TGCAGTGCTAGAGGCCTCGGGACTAGCGGGAGCTATGAGCAGTTCTTC. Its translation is CSARGLGTSGSYEQFF.

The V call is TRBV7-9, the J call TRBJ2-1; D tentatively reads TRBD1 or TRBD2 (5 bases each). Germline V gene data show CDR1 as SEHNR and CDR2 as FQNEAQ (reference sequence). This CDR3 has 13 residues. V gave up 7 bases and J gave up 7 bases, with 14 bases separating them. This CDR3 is CASTKLGANEQFF. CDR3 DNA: TGTGCCAGCACCAAACTAGGGGCAAATGAGCAGTTCTTC.

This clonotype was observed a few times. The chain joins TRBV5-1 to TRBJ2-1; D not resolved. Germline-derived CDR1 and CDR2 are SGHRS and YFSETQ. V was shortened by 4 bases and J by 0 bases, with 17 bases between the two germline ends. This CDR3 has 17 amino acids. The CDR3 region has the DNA TGCGCCAGCAGCGGCCTCGCAAGGCAGAGCTCCTACAATGAGCAGTTCTTC. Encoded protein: CASSGLARQSSYNEQFF. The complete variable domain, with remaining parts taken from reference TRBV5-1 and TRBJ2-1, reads KAGVTQTPRYLIKTRGQQVTLSCSPISGHRSVSWYQQTPGQGLQFLFEYFSETQRNKGNFPGRFSGRQFSNSRSEMNVSTLELGDSALYLCASSGLARQSSYNEQFFGPGTRLTVL.